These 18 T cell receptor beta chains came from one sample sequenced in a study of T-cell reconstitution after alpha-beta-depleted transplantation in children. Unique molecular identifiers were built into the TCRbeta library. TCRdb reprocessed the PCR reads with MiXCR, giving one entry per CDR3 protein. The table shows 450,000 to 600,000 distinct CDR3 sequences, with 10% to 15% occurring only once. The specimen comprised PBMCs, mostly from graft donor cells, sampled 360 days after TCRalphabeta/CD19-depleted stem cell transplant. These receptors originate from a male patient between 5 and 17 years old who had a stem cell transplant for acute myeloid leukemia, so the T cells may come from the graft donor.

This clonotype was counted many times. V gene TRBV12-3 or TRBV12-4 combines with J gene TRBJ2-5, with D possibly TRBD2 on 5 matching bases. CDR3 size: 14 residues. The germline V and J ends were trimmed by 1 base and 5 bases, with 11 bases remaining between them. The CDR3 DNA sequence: TGTGCCAGCAGTTTAGTCCACCCGGGGGAGACCCAGTACTTC. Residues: CASSLVHPGETQYF.

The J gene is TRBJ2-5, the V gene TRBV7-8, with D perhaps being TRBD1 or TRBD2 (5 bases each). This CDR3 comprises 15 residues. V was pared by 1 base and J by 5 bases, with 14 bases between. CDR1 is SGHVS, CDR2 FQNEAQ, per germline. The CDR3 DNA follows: TGTGCCAGCAGCTTAGAACTAGGGGCGTGGGAGACCCAGTACTTC. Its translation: CASSLELGAWETQYF.

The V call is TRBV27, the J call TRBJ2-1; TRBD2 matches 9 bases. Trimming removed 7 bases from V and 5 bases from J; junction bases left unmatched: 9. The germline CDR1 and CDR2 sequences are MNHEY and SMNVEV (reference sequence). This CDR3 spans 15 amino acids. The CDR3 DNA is TGTGCCAGCATTTCCGGGACTAGCAGACACAATGAGCAGTTCTTC. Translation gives CASISGTSRHNEQFF.

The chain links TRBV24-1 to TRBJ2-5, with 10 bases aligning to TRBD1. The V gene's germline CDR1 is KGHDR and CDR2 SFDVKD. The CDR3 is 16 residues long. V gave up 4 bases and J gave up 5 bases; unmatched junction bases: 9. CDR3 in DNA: TGTGCCACCAGTGACCGATACCGGACAGGGGGGGAGACCCAGTACTTC. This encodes CATSDRYRTGGETQYF.

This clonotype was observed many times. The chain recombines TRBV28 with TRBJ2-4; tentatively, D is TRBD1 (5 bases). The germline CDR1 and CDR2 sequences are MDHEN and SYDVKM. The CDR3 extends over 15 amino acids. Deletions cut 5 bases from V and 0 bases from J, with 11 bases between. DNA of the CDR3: TGTGCCAGCAGTACTCCAGGGATAGCCAAAAACATTCAGTACTTC. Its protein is CASSTPGIAKNIQYF.

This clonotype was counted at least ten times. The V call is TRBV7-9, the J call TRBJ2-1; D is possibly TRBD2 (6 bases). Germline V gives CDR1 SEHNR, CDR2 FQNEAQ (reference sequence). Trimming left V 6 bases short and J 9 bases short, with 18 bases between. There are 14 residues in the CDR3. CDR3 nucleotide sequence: TGTGCCAGCAGGTCCTACCGGGACTGGGTTGAGCAGTTCTTC. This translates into CASRSYRDWVEQFF.

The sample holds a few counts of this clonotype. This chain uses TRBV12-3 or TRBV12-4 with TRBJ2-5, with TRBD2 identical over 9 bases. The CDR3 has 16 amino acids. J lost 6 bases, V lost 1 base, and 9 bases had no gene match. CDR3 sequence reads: CASSLGWTSDLKTQYF. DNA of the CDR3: TGTGCCAGCAGTTTAGGTTGGACTAGCGACTTAAAGACCCAGTACTTC.

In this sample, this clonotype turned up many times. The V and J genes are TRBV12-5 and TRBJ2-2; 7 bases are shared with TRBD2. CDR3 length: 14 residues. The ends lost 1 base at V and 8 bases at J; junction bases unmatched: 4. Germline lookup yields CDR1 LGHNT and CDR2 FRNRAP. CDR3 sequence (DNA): TGTGCTAGTGGTTTGGGCGGACTAGTAGGGGAGCTGTTTTTT. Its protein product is CASGLGGLVGELFF. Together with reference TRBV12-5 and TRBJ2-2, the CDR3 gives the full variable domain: DARVTQTPRHKVTEMGQEVTMRCQPILGHNTVFWYRQTMMQGLELLAYFRNRAPLDDSGMPKDRFSAEMPDATLATLKIQPSEPRDSAVYFCASGLGGLVGELFFGEGSRLTVL.

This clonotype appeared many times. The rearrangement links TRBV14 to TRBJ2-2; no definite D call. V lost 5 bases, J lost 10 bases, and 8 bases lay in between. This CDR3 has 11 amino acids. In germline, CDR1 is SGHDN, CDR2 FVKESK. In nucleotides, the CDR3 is TGTGCCAGCAGCGGCTTAAAGGAGCTGTTTTTT. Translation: CASSGLKELFF.

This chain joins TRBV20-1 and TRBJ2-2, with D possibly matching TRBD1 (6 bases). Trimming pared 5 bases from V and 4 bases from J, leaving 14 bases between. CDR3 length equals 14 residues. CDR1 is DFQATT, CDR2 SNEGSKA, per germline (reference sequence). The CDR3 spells CSAPRTAPTGELFF. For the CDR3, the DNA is TGCAGTGCTCCACGGACAGCGCCCACCGGGGAGCTGTTTTTT.

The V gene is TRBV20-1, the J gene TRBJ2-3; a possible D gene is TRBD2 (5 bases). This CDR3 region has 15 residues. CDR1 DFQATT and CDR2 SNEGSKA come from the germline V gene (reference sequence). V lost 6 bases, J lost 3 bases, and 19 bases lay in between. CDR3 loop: CSAPHDSEWTDTQYF. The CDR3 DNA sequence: TGCAGTGCCCCCCATGATAGCGAGTGGACAGATACGCAGTATTTT.

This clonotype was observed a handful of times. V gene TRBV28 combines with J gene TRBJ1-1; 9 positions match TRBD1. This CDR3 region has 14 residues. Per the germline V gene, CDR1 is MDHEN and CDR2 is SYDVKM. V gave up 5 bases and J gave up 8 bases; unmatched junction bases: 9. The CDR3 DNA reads TGTGCCAGCAGTCCTAGCTTTACAGGGGGCGAAGCTTTCTTT. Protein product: CASSPSFTGGEAFF.

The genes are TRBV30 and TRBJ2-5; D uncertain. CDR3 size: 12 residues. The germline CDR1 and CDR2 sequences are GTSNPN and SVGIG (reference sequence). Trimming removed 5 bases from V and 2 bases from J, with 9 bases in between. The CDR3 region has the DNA TGTGCCTGGGAGTGGGGACAAGAGACCCAGTACTTC. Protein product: CAWEWGQETQYF.

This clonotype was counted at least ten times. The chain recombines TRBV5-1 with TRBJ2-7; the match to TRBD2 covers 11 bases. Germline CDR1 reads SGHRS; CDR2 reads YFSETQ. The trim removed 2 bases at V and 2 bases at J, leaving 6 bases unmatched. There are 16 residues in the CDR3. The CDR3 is CASSFIAGGGAYEQYF. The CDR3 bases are TGCGCCAGCAGCTTCATAGCGGGAGGGGGAGCCTACGAGCAGTACTTC.

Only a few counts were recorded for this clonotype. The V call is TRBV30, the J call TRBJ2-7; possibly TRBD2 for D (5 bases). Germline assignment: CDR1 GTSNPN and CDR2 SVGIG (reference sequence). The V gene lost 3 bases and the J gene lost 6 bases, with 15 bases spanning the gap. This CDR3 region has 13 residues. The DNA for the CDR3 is TGTGCCTGGAGAAAGAGGGTTTTGAGCGAGCAGTACTTC. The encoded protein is CAWRKRVLSEQYF.

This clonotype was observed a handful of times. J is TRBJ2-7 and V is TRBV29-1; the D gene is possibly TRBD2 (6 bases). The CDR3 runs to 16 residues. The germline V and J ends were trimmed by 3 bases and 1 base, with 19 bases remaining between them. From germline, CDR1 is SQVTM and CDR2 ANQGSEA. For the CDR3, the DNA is TGCAGCGTTGACGGCCAGGGTAGCGGAGCTTCCTACGAGCAGTACTTC. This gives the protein CSVDGQGSGASYEQYF.

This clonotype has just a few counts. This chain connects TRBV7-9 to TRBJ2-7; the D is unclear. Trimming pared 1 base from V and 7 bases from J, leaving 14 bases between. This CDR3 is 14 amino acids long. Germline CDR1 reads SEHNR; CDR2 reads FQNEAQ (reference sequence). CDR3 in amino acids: CASSLGYSPLEQYF. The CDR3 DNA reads TGTGCCAGCAGCTTAGGTTATTCCCCCCTTGAGCAGTACTTC.

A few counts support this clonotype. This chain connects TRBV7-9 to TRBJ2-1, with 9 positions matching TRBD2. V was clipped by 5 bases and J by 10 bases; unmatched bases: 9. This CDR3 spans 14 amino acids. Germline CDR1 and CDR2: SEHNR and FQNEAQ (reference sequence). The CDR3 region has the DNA TGTGCCAGCAGCGCCTTGACTAGCGGATGGGAGCAGTTCTTC. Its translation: CASSALTSGWEQFF.